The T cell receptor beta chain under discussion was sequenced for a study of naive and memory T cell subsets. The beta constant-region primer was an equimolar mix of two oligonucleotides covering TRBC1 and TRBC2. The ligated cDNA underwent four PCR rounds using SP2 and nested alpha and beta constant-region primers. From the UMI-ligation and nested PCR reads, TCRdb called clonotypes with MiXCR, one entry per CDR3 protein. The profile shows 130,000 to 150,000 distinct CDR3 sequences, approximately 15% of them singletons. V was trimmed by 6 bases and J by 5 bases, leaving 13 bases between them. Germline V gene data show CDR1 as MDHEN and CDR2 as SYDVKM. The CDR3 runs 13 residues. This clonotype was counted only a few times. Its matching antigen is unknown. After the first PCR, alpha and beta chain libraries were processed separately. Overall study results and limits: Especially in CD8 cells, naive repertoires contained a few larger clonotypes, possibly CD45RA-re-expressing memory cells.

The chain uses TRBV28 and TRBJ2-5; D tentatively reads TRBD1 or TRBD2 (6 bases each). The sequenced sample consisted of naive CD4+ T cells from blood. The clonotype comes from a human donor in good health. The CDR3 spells CASSSGEVETQYF. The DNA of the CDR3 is TGTGCCAGCAGCTCAGGGGAGGTGGAGACCCAGTACTTC.